In this sample, the clone carrying this T cell receptor beta chain turned up a few times. What it recognizes is unknown. The data were taken from a study of cytomegalovirus exposure and HLA in healthy donors. Study-wide context: Among the approximately 410 genotyped donors, over 70% were placed in the Caucasian-associated ancestry cluster.

In the PCR, 60 Vbeta and 13 Jbeta primers were used. In the original processing: The authors later counted 65 million to 80 million unique TCR beta chains, some 12 million of them shared. TCRdb keeps only in-frame clones here, not all; method: immunoSEQ multiplex PCR. V, J and clone size are those of that table, while D and trimming were read from the DNA. Found here are about 180,000 clones, 77% of them singletons; the top ten hold over 1.1%. The study's findings and limits: When the data were analyzed later, several of the most significant clusters appeared to be linked to common viral pathogens.

Between the trimmed V and J ends, which lost 3 bases and 3 bases, there was a span of 13 bases. The germline CDR1 and CDR2 sequences are GTSNPN and SVGIG (reference sequence). There are 14 residues in the CDR3. This rearrangement joins TRBV30 to TRBJ2-3, with D tentatively TRBD1 (6 bases). Sequencing was performed on PBMCs. The TCR comes from a man aged 18 to 30 in good health and CMV-seronegative. The CDR3 spells CAWSPYRETDTQYF. DNA of the CDR3: TGTGCCTGGAGCCCTTACAGGGAAACAGATACGCAGTATTTT.